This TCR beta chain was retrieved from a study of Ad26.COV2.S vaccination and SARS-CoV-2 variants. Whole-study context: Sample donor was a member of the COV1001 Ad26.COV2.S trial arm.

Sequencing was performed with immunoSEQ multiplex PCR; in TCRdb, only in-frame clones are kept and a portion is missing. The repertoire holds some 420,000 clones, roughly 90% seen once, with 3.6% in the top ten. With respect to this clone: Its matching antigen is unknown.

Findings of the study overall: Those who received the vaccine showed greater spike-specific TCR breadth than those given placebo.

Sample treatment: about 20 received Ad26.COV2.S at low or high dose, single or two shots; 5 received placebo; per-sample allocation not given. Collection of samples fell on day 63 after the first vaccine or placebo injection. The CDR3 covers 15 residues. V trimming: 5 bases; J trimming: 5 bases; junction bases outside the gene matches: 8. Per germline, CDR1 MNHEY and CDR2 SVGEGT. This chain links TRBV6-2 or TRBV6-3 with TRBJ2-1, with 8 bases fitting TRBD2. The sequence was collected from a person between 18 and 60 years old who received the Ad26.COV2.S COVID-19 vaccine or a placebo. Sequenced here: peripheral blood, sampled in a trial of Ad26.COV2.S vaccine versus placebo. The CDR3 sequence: CASSRAGALNNEQFF. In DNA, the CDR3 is TGTGCCAGCAGTCGAGCGGGGGCGCTAAACAATGAGCAGTTCTTC.